Listed below are T cell receptor beta chains from one sample, sequenced in a study of CD8+CD57+ T cells in acquired aplastic anemia. Using its own MiXCR run on the reads, TCRdb lists one record per CDR3 protein. The sample has 160,000 or so distinct CDR3 sequences; about two thirds are singletons. Sequencing was done on a sample of sorted CD4+, CD8+, or CD8+CD57+ T cells (not recorded which) from PBMCs. The receptor source for this set is a human donor with aplastic anemia. Each CDR3 is given with its conserved first and last residue. The order of the fields is J gene, V gene, CDR3 protein.

j_call: TRBJ2-7; v_call: TRBV20-1; cdr3_aa: CSAGELRSRSQQYF
j_call: TRBJ2-3; v_call: TRBV7-9; cdr3_aa: CASSFGQGSTDTQYF
j_call: TRBJ2-7; v_call: TRBV4-3; cdr3_aa: CASSQGFSDGAYEQYF
j_call: TRBJ1-1; v_call: TRBV19; cdr3_aa: CASSIRSGQGRTEAFF
j_call: TRBJ2-5; v_call: TRBV7-2; cdr3_aa: CASTLSRETQYF
j_call: TRBJ2-7; v_call: TRBV6-2/TRBV6-3; cdr3_aa: CASSGSGDPYEQYF
j_call: TRBJ1-1; v_call: TRBV20-1; cdr3_aa: CSARETKTGGEAFF
j_call: TRBJ2-7; v_call: TRBV9; cdr3_aa: CASSVAWGNHEQYF
j_call: TRBJ2-1; v_call: TRBV12-5; cdr3_aa: CASGSRGPGGNEQFF
j_call: TRBJ1-2; v_call: TRBV30; cdr3_aa: CAWSVRDRAILNYGYTF
j_call: TRBJ2-3; v_call: TRBV6-2/TRBV6-3; cdr3_aa: CASSSAAGATDTQYF
j_call: TRBJ2-1; v_call: TRBV20-1; cdr3_aa: CSHPGSGSNEQLF
j_call: TRBJ2-3; v_call: TRBV19; cdr3_aa: CASSIGGRGGTDTQYF
j_call: TRBJ1-6; v_call: TRBV10-3; cdr3_aa: CAISAGTGERSPLHF
j_call: TRBJ1-1; v_call: TRBV20-1; cdr3_aa: CSARRQMNTEAFF
j_call: TRBJ1-2; v_call: TRBV4-2; cdr3_aa: CASSQVVTNYGYTF
j_call: TRBJ1-3; v_call: TRBV7-3; cdr3_aa: CASSLGPSGNTIYF
j_call: TRBJ2-3; v_call: TRBV20-1; cdr3_aa: CSARPSGRAADTQYF
j_call: TRBJ2-1; v_call: TRBV6-1; cdr3_aa: CASSEAAGDYNEQFF
j_call: TRBJ2-5; v_call: TRBV19; cdr3_aa: CASRPGQGRWETQYF
j_call: TRBJ1-1; v_call: TRBV24-1; cdr3_aa: CATSDGGQPWITEAFF
j_call: TRBJ2-5; v_call: TRBV10-3; cdr3_aa: CAIRKTGGETQYF
j_call: TRBJ2-3; v_call: TRBV28; cdr3_aa: CASSLGGDTDTQYF
j_call: TRBJ2-3; v_call: TRBV6-4; cdr3_aa: CASSGTGGNEQYF
j_call: TRBJ2-7; v_call: TRBV2; cdr3_aa: CASLNRDKSYEQYF
j_call: -; v_call: TRBV20-1; cdr3_aa: CSARVGWTAPQETQYF
j_call: TRBJ2-7; v_call: TRBV10-3; cdr3_aa: CAISTGLGLTEQYF
j_call: TRBJ2-6; v_call: TRBV7-3; cdr3_aa: CASSLHQGANVLTF
j_call: TRBJ2-7; v_call: TRBV24-1; cdr3_aa: CATSDSTSGQREQYF
j_call: TRBJ1-2; v_call: TRBV5-6; cdr3_aa: CASRPGQGYYGYTF
j_call: TRBJ2-2; v_call: TRBV19; cdr3_aa: CASSPPIGGGAYTGELFF
j_call: TRBJ1-1; v_call: TRBV7-9; cdr3_aa: CASSIISQEAFF
j_call: TRBJ1-1; v_call: TRBV2; cdr3_aa: CASSEGLNTEAFF
j_call: TRBJ1-5; v_call: TRBV15; cdr3_aa: CATSRDHGATNQPQHF
j_call: TRBJ2-3; v_call: TRBV25-1; cdr3_aa: CASSEGLADTATDTQYF
j_call: TRBJ1-1; v_call: TRBV20-1; cdr3_aa: CSASLVPGNTEAFF
j_call: TRBJ2-7; v_call: TRBV7-3; cdr3_aa: CASSLGARETYEQYF
j_call: TRBJ2-7; v_call: TRBV5-4; cdr3_aa: CASSASLYEQYF
j_call: TRBJ1-4; v_call: TRBV10-3; cdr3_aa: CASSEMWGEKLFF
j_call: TRBJ2-5; v_call: TRBV20-1; cdr3_aa: CSAEGPPQETQYF
j_call: TRBJ2-5; v_call: TRBV6-5; cdr3_aa: CASSYYGEELGETQYF
j_call: TRBJ1-5; v_call: TRBV3-1; cdr3_aa: CASGGGDKNQPQHF
j_call: TRBJ2-7; v_call: TRBV7-9; cdr3_aa: CASSLGAALQSSYEQYF
j_call: TRBJ2-1; v_call: TRBV7-9; cdr3_aa: CASSLRGPESSEQFF
j_call: TRBJ2-7; v_call: TRBV20-1; cdr3_aa: CSASLTGYEQYF
j_call: TRBJ1-6; v_call: TRBV6-4; cdr3_aa: CASSDETGGGSPLHF
j_call: TRBJ1-2; v_call: TRBV29-1; cdr3_aa: CSVDSTGNYGYTF
j_call: TRBJ2-1; v_call: TRBV24-1; cdr3_aa: CATSDGGAPYNEQFF
j_call: TRBJ2-1; v_call: TRBV7-8; cdr3_aa: CASSLVPDNEQFF
j_call: TRBJ1-1; v_call: TRBV19; cdr3_aa: CASRPQNRVAFF
j_call: TRBJ1-5; v_call: TRBV5-6; cdr3_aa: CASSFWPGNQPQHF
j_call: TRBJ2-3; v_call: TRBV6-5; cdr3_aa: CASSLAARGGADTQYF
j_call: TRBJ2-7; v_call: TRBV29-1; cdr3_aa: CSVGLPVSYEQYF
j_call: TRBJ2-7; v_call: TRBV20-1; cdr3_aa: CSARDSSRGPTSSYEQYF
j_call: TRBJ1-1; v_call: TRBV5-5; cdr3_aa: CASSLKGAGGYTEAFF